The 12 T cell receptor beta chains presented below share a single source sample, sequenced in a study of blood T cells in healthy people across ages. A sample-barcoded 5' primer and a J-beta primer mix were used in a second PCR of roughly 6 to 11 cycles. TCRdb analysed the 5' RACE reads with MiXCR anew, one entry per CDR3 protein. The top ten clones hold 20% to 25% of a sample with 600,000 or so distinct CDR3 sequences, around half of them seen once. Sequenced sample: blood. The receptors derive from a man older than 75 in good health.

This clonotype was seen more than once but under ten times. This chain joins TRBV14 and TRBJ2-7, with D unclear. CDR1 SGHDN and CDR2 FVKESK come from the germline V gene. V shed 1 base and J shed 2 bases, with 6 bases lying between them. The CDR3 sequence is 13 residues long. CDR3 region: CASSQAVAYEQYF. CDR3 coding DNA: TGTGCCAGCAGCCAAGCCGTAGCCTACGAGCAGTACTTC.

This rearrangement joins TRBV5-1 to TRBJ2-5; D may correspond to TRBD1 or TRBD2 (5 bases each). V was shortened by 0 bases and J by 5 bases, with 14 bases between the two germline ends. CDR1 and CDR2 (germline): SGHRS, YFSETQ. The CDR3 has 15 amino acids. CDR3 protein: CASSLDGTGRETQYF. CDR3 in DNA: TGCGCCAGCAGCTTGGATGGGACCGGACGGGAGACCCAGTACTTC.

The chain couples TRBV7-6 to TRBJ2-3; 10 bases agree with TRBD2. The CDR3 consists of 15 residues. CDR1 and CDR2 (germline): SGHVS, FNYEAQ. Trimming removed 5 bases from V and 4 bases from J; junction bases left unmatched: 6. The chain's CDR3 is CASSLRAGGSDTQYF. The CDR3 DNA reads as TGTGCCAGCAGCCTACGAGCGGGAGGGTCAGATACGCAGTATTTT.

The gene calls are TRBV11-2 and TRBJ2-5, with 11 positions matching TRBD1. V lost 5 bases, J lost 4 bases, and 6 bases stayed unmatched. In germline, CDR1 is SGHAT, CDR2 FQNNGV. This CDR3 comprises 15 residues. The CDR3, as DNA: TGTGCCAGCAGCCGGACAGGGGGCAGGTCAGAGACCCAGTACTTC. Translating it yields CASSRTGGRSETQYF.

This clonotype was observed a handful of times. Germline is not matched at one junction end, which may reflect a read error. The rearrangement links TRBV25-1 to TRBJ2-3; 11 nucleotides line up with TRBD2. Looked up from germline, CDR1 is MGHDK and CDR2 is SYGVNS. This CDR3 spans 15 amino acids. The CDR3 loop reads CAGRLAGGPSDTQYF. CDR3 nucleotide sequence: TGTGCCGGCAGATTAGCGGGAGGGCCGTCAGATACGCAGTATTTT.

The V gene is TRBV5-4, the J gene TRBJ2-1, with D perhaps matching TRBD1 (6 bases). The V and J ends lost 0 bases and 0 bases respectively, with 13 bases between them. The CDR3 has 17 amino acids. Germline CDR1 and CDR2: SGHNT and YYREEE (reference sequence). In DNA, the CDR3 is TGTGCCAGCAGCTTGGCTTGGGGGCTTAGCTCCTACAATGAGCAGTTCTTC. It is translated as CASSLAWGLSSYNEQFF.

The chain links TRBV19 to TRBJ1-2; TRBD1 aligns across 7 bases. The CDR3 sequence is 14 residues long. CDR1 is LNHDA and CDR2 is SQIVND in the germline V gene (reference sequence). This CDR3 reads CVTSSAGGFYGYTF. In DNA form, the CDR3 reads TGTGTCACGAGTAGTGCAGGGGGGTTCTATGGCTACACCTTC. Filled out from reference TRBV19 and TRBJ1-2, the complete variable domain reads DGGITQSPKYLFRKEGQNVTLSCEQNLNHDAMYWYRQDPGQGLRLIYYSQIVNDFQKGDIAEGYSVSREKKESFPLTVTSAQKNPTAFYLCVTSSAGGFYGYTFGSGTRLTVV.

The rearrangement links TRBV6-1 to TRBJ2-7; D unclear. Germline-derived CDR1 and CDR2 are MNHNS and SASEGT. CDR3 length: 15 amino acids. V was pared by 6 bases and J by 0 bases, with 15 bases between. The CDR3 sequence is CASSALPSSSYEQYF. CDR3 nucleotide sequence: TGTGCCAGCAGCGCCCTGCCTTCAAGCTCCTACGAGCAGTACTTC.

V usage is TRBV29-1 and J usage is TRBJ2-7; TRBD2 agrees at 12 bases. CDR1 is SQVTM, CDR2 ANQGSEA, per germline. V trimming: 0 bases; J trimming: 4 bases; junction bases outside the gene matches: 7. This CDR3 comprises 16 residues. The CDR3 sequence is CSVEDDGLAGGYEQYF. CDR3 coding DNA: TGCAGCGTTGAAGATGACGGGCTAGCGGGAGGGTACGAGCAGTACTTC.

This clonotype was observed a handful of times. J is TRBJ2-3 and V is TRBV29-1; TRBD2 agrees at 10 bases. V dropped 4 bases and J dropped 1; count of bases not matched to a gene: 20. Germline CDR1 is SQVTM and CDR2 is ANQGSEA. The CDR3 has 20 amino acids. CDR3 DNA: TGCAGCGTTGCAGGTGTCGCTAGCGGGAGAGAGGGCTCGGGCACAGATACGCAGTATTTT. It translates to CSVAGVASGREGSGTDTQYF.

The chain uses TRBV20-1 and TRBJ1-6; D is ambiguous. V lost 3 bases, J lost 7 bases, and 13 bases lay in between. CDR1 is DFQATT, CDR2 SNEGSKA, per germline (reference sequence). The CDR3 length is 14 residues. CDR3 sequence (DNA): TGCAGTGCTAGGCCCGGGAGTAGCAATTCACCCCTCCACTTT. It is translated as CSARPGSSNSPLHF.

Details on this clonotype: This may be a read error: a much more frequent sequence differs by one nucleotide. The chain joins TRBV10-3 to TRBJ1-2, with D hard to call. CDR1 and CDR2 from the germline V gene are ENHRY and SYGVKD. The CDR3 covers 14 residues. CDR3 sequence reads: CTISESGSNYGYTF. The DNA for the CDR3 is TGTACCATCAGTGAGTCCGGCAGTAACTATGGCTACACCTTC.